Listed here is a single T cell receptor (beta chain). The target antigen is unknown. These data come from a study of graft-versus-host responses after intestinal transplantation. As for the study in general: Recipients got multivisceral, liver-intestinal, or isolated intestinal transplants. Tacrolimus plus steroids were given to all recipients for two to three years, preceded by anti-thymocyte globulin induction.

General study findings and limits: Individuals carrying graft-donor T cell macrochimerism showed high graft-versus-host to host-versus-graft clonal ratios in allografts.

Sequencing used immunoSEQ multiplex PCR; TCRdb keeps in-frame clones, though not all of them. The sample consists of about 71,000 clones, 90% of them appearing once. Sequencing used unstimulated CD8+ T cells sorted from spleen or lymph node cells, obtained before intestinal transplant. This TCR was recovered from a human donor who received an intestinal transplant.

As DNA, the CDR3 is TGTGCTAGTGGTCCCAATACGGGACTCCTATACTATGGCTACACCTTC. Protein product: CASGPNTGLLYYGYTF. The gene calls are TRBV12-5 and TRBJ1-2; maybe TRBD1 (5 bases). The length of the CDR3 is 16 residues. Looked up from germline, CDR1 is LGHNT and CDR2 is FRNRAP. Trimming removed 5 bases from V and 3 bases from J, with 19 bases in between.